A single sample gave rise to the 27 T cell receptor beta chains below, sequenced in a study of T cell clonotyping in hematopoietic cell transplantation. Assay: immunoSEQ multiplex PCR; the TCRdb copy retains only in-frame clones and omits some. The table records fewer than 50,000 clones, 86% of them present only once. Indicated time point: recipient sample about 28 days before transplant, after cytoreduction. Sequences were derived from peripheral blood mononuclear cells, sampled before stem cell transplant. The receptors were sampled from a man in his sixties with biphenotypic leukemia. Some clones in this sample may be carry-over from other donors' samples.

CDR3 residues: CASSQSSGFGYGYTF. The CDR3 DNA is TGTGCCAGCAGCCAAAGTTCGGGTTTTGGCTATGGCTACACCTTC. The rearrangement uses TRBV4-2 and TRBJ1-2; the D is unclear. From germline, CDR1 is LGHNA and CDR2 YNFKEQ. V lost 2 bases and J lost 4, with 14 bases in between. The CDR3 totals 15 residues.

A few counts support this clone. The rearrangement uses TRBV20-1 and TRBJ2-3; D is unresolved. The CDR3 consists of 11 residues. Trimming shortened V by 4 bases and J by 4 bases, and 6 bases separated the two germline ends. The germline gives CDR1 DFQATT, CDR2 SNEGSKA (reference sequence). CDR3 region: CSATKSDTQYF. The CDR3 coding sequence is TGCAGTGCTACAAAGTCAGATACGCAGTATTTT.

The chain uses TRBV28 and TRBJ2-7, with 11 nucleotides matching TRBD1. The CDR3 totals 17 residues. J lost 3 bases, V lost 3 bases, and 10 bases had no gene match. Per the germline V gene, CDR1 is MDHEN and CDR2 is SYDVKM. In DNA form, the CDR3 reads TGTGCCAGCAGTTTGTTCGGACCGGGACAGGGGGTCTACGAGCAGTACTTC. Translated: CASSLFGPGQGVYEQYF.

The chain recombines TRBV11-2 with TRBJ2-7, with TRBD1 matching over 10 bases. Germline V CDR1 and CDR2: SGHAT, FQNNGV. The CDR3 length is 13 residues. J gave up 6 bases and V 7 bases, and 6 bases lay outside the gene matches. The DNA of the CDR3 is TGTGCCAGCACCGTCGACAGGGGGCCCGAGCAGTACTTC. It translates to CASTVDRGPEQYF.

The chain links TRBV18 to TRBJ1-3, with TRBD1 identical over 11 bases. Germline CDR1 is KGHSH and CDR2 is LQKENI. Unmatched junction bases numbered 1, after V lost 3 bases and J lost 0 bases. The CDR3 runs 16 residues. The CDR3 DNA sequence: TGTGCCAGCTCACCGGGACAGGGGGGCTCTGGAAACACCATATATTTT. It encodes CASSPGQGGSGNTIYF.

The chain carries TRBV6-5 and TRBJ1-4; D remains unclear. Per germline, CDR1 MNHEY and CDR2 SVGAGI. Trimming shortened V by 5 bases and J by 6 bases, and 4 bases separated the two germline ends. The CDR3 runs 11 residues. In DNA form, the CDR3 reads TGTGCCAGCAGTCAAGATGAAAAACTGTTTTTT. Protein: CASSQDEKLFF.

The sample holds one count of this clone. Other DNA sequences of this sample code for an identical CDR3. The chain couples TRBV28 to TRBJ1-1; D is unclear. Germline V gene lookup returns CDR1 MDHEN and CDR2 SYDVKM. The CDR3 contains 11 residues. V lost 4 bases, J lost 8 bases, and 8 bases lay in between. In DNA form, the CDR3 reads TGTGCCAGCAGTTCCCACAGAGAAGCTTTCTTT. This codes for CASSSHREAFF.

CDR3 DNA: TGTGCCTGGAGAGGGAGATATACCTACGAGCAGTACTTC. This codes for CAWRGRYTYEQYF. The chain combines TRBV30 with TRBJ2-7; possibly TRBD2 for D (5 bases). The length of the CDR3 is 13 residues. Trimming stripped 3 bases from V and 2 bases from J, with 11 bases between. The V gene's germline CDR1 is GTSNPN and CDR2 SVGIG (reference sequence).

This clone was seen a handful of times. J is TRBJ1-2 and V is TRBV25-1; tentative D call: TRBD1 (5 bases). With 3 bases removed from V and 8 bases from J, the gap between germline ends came to 13 bases. Looked up from germline, CDR1 is MGHDK and CDR2 is SYGVNS. The CDR3 length is 13 residues. The CDR3, as DNA: TGTGCCAGCAGTGATTTTGGGGCTCGGGGCTACACCTTC. Its protein product is CASSDFGARGYTF.

A single count supports this clone. Other DNA sequences in this sample translate to the same CDR3. This chain uses TRBV28 with TRBJ1-1; no definite D call. With 2 bases removed from V and 0 bases from J, the gap between germline ends came to 4 bases. The CDR3 spans 13 residues. Germline V gene lookup returns CDR1 MDHEN and CDR2 SYDVKM. CDR3 sequence: CASSLDLNTEAFF. For the CDR3, the DNA is TGTGCCAGCAGTTTAGACCTGAACACTGAAGCTTTCTTT.

The rearrangement joins TRBV30 to TRBJ1-1; D is perhaps TRBD1 (6 bases). The V gene lost 4 bases and the J gene lost 0 bases, with 15 bases spanning the gap. The CDR3 extends over 15 amino acids. CDR1 is GTSNPN, CDR2 SVGIG, per germline (reference sequence). The CDR3 is CAWKLRDTLNTEAFF. DNA of the CDR3: TGTGCCTGGAAGCTCCGGGACACCCTGAACACTGAAGCTTTCTTT.

J is TRBJ2-3 and V is TRBV27; D perhaps matches TRBD1 (6 bases). Germline V gene lookup returns CDR1 MNHEY and CDR2 SMNVEV (reference sequence). The CDR3 is 16 amino acids. Trimming removed 5 bases from V and 0 bases from J, with 15 bases in between. Here the CDR3 DNA reads TGTGCCAGCAGTGGACACCGGACAGCTAGCACAGATACGCAGTATTTT. Translation gives CASSGHRTASTDTQYF.

The rearrangement uses TRBV30 and TRBJ1-2; D might be TRBD1 (5 bases). The V gene's germline CDR1 is GTSNPN and CDR2 SVGIG (reference sequence). The CDR3 is 13 amino acids. Between the trimmed V and J ends, which lost 3 bases and 0 bases, there was a span of 8 bases. The CDR3 region has the DNA TGTGCCTGGAGGGGGGGGACTAACTATGGCTACACCTTC. Amino acid sequence: CAWRGGTNYGYTF.

The chain couples TRBV27 to TRBJ2-1; unclear D gene. Germline V gene lookup returns CDR1 MNHEY and CDR2 SMNVEV (reference sequence). The CDR3 covers 18 residues. Trimming stripped 0 bases from V and 0 bases from J, with 15 bases between. The CDR3 DNA reads TGTGCCAGCAGTTTATCCTTACCGGCCCCCTTCTCCTACAATGAGCAGTTCTTC. Translation: CASSLSLPAPFSYNEQFF.

The gene calls are TRBV5-4 and TRBJ1-1, with a possible D match to TRBD1 (6 bases). Per germline, CDR1 SGHNT and CDR2 YYREEE (reference sequence). The V end was cut by 0 bases, the J end by 5 bases, with 11 bases between. CDR3 length: 14 residues. Here the CDR3 DNA reads TGTGCCAGCAGCTTGGCGTGGGGGCCTACTGAAGCTTTCTTT. This gives the protein CASSLAWGPTEAFF.

This clone turned up a few times. This chain links TRBV28 with TRBJ2-2, with D uncertain. Germline V gene sequence: CDR1 MDHEN, CDR2 SYDVKM. V was pared by 5 bases and J by 1 base, with 14 bases between. The CDR3 covers 16 residues. The CDR3 reads CASSVDPSGNTGELFF. The CDR3 nucleotides read TGTGCCAGCAGTGTAGACCCCTCGGGGAACACCGGGGAGCTGTTTTTT. Full variable domain (rest looked up from reference TRBV28 and TRBJ2-2): DVKVTQSSRYLVKRTGEKVFLECVQDMDHENMFWYRQDPGLGLRLIYFSYDVKMKEKGDIPEGYSVSREKKERFSLILESASTNQTSMYLCASSVDPSGNTGELFFGEGSRLTVL.

The J gene is TRBJ1-1, the V gene TRBV7-2, with 8 bases fitting TRBD1. The CDR3 covers 12 residues. J lost 14 bases, V lost 5 bases, and 10 bases had no gene match. Germline V lookup: CDR1 SGHTA, CDR2 FQGNSA. Here the CDR3 DNA reads TGTGCCAGCAGCCTAGACAGGGGCCGGGTATTCTTT. Its translation: CASSLDRGRVFF.

The J gene is TRBJ1-5, the V gene TRBV5-8; 7 bases map to TRBD1. Germline CDR1 and CDR2: SGHTS and YDEGEE. V was clipped by 1 base and J by 6 bases; unmatched bases: 4. This CDR3 is built from 14 residues. CDR3 sequence (DNA): TGTGCCAGCAGCTTGCAAGGGGGCGTTCAGCCCCAGCATTTT. Its protein is CASSLQGGVQPQHF.

DNA for the CDR3: TGTGCCACCTCCCTAGGACCTCCTGAGGGAGCTTTCTTT. Encoded protein: CATSLGPPEGAFF. This chain joins TRBV6-5 and TRBJ1-1; unclear D gene. Looked up from germline, CDR1 is MNHEY and CDR2 is SVGAGI. The CDR3 extends over 13 amino acids. V was cut by 10 bases and J by 10 bases, with 22 bases left in between.

The gene calls are TRBV30 and TRBJ2-6, with a tentative D call TRBD1 (5 bases). Trimming took off 2 bases at V and 0 bases at J, with 11 bases between the two ends. CDR1 is GTSNPN and CDR2 is SVGIG in the germline V gene (reference sequence). The CDR3 is made up of 16 amino acids. The CDR3 DNA is TGTGCCTGGAGTCCAGGGTACAGCTCTGGGGCCAACGTCCTGACTTTC. Translating gives CAWSPGYSSGANVLTF.

Only one count was recorded for this clone. Germline is not matched at one junction end, which may reflect a read error. The rearrangement links TRBV11-1 to TRBJ2-7; 7 bases map to TRBD1. The CDR3 runs to 13 residues. Per the germline V gene, CDR1 is SGHAT and CDR2 is FQDESV (reference sequence). The CDR3 region is CASSPLTGTVKLF. The CDR3 DNA follows: TGTGCCAGCAGCCCTCTAACCGGGACAGTCAAACTATTC.

The rearrangement joins TRBV7-9 to TRBJ2-7; D is undetermined. The V and J ends lost 6 bases and 4 bases respectively, with 13 bases between them. The CDR3 totals 13 residues. Germline V gene sequence: CDR1 SEHNR, CDR2 FQNEAQ (reference sequence). Here the CDR3 DNA reads TGTGCCAGCAGGGCGGCAGGTCTATACGAGCAGTACTTC. Translating gives CASRAAGLYEQYF.

The chain is built from TRBV7-8 and TRBJ1-1; D is perhaps TRBD1 (5 bases). This CDR3 has 13 amino acids. CDR1 is SGHVS, CDR2 FQNEAQ, per germline. Trimming took off 5 bases at V and 3 bases at J, with 10 bases between the two ends. The CDR3 spells CASSIWGDTEAFF. The CDR3 DNA follows: TGTGCCAGCAGCATTTGGGGGGACACTGAAGCTTTCTTT. The whole variable domain, remainder taken from reference TRBV7-8 and TRBJ1-1, is GAGVSQSPRYKVAKRGQDVALRCDPISGHVSLFWYQQALGQGPEFLTYFQNEAQLDKSGLPSDRFFAERPEGSVSTLKIQRTQQEDSAVYLCASSIWGDTEAFFGQGTRLTVV.

Regarding this clone: One junction end does not reproduce the germline sequence, and a read error may be involved. The rearrangement joins TRBV7-7 to TRBJ2-3, with TRBD1 as a possible D gene (6 bases). CDR1 SSHAT and CDR2 FNYEAQ come from the germline V gene (reference sequence). This CDR3 spans 13 amino acids. The CDR3 DNA follows: TGTGCTAGCAGCCGCTCAGGGGCAGATACGCAGTATTTT. Translation gives CASSRSGADTQYF.

The V gene is TRBV5-1, the J gene TRBJ2-7; D ambiguous. This CDR3 is 12 amino acids long. V shed 4 bases and J shed 3 bases, with 8 bases lying between them. CDR1 and CDR2 from the germline V gene are SGHRS and YFSETQ. The CDR3 here is CASSGMYYEQYF. Here the CDR3 DNA reads TGCGCCAGCAGCGGCATGTACTACGAGCAGTACTTC.

This sequence joins TRBV30 and TRBJ2-1; D is ambiguous. V was cut by 4 bases and J by 4 bases, with 5 bases left in between. The CDR3 length is 11 residues. Looked up from germline, CDR1 is GTSNPN and CDR2 is SVGIG (reference sequence). CDR3 nucleotides: TGTGCCTGGACTCGGTACAATGAGCAGTTCTTC. Translated: CAWTRYNEQFF.

The V and J genes are TRBV6-5 and TRBJ1-5, with D possibly matching TRBD1 (6 bases). The germline CDR1 and CDR2 sequences are MNHEY and SVGAGI. This CDR3 is built from 14 residues. V shed 0 bases and J shed 10 bases, with 13 bases lying between them. The CDR3 DNA follows: TGTGCCAGCAGTTACTCGGACAGCGCGCCACCCCAGCATTTT. This codes for CASSYSDSAPPQHF.